This TCR beta chain was identified in a study of T cells in Graves' hyperthyroidism and ophthalmopathy. Whole-study results and caveats: Clonotypes that were expanded in thyroid above 0.001 mostly appeared in blood too. Through a model of 13 V-J features, ophthalmopathy was separated from stable hyperthyroidism.

From germline, CDR1 is MDHEN and CDR2 SYDVKM. This CDR3 contains 13 residues. V was pared by 6 bases and J by 5 bases, with 11 bases between. There were TCR beta CDR3 regions amplified from RNA transcripts. HTBI primers drove first-round RT-PCR of the TCR CDR3. TCRdb reprocessed the multiplex PCR reads via MiXCR and lists one record per CDR3 protein. This table has some 760,000 distinct CDR3 sequences, approximately 15% appearing once. In this sample, this clonotype turned up many times. What it recognizes is unknown. This clonotype was obtained from a woman aged 18-30 years with Graves' hyperthyroidism. V usage is TRBV28 and J usage is TRBJ2-1; no clear D gene. The sample taken for sequencing was blood. CDR3 amino acids: CASSQTTNNEQFF. DNA for the CDR3: TGTGCCAGCAGCCAAACAACGAACAATGAGCAGTTCTTC.